One and the same sample provided the 14 T cell receptor beta chains below, sequenced in a study of T-cell memory formation after mild COVID-19. TCRdb re-called the 5' RACE reads through MiXCR, storing one row per CDR3 protein. In the table there are just over 200,000 distinct CDR3 sequences, 9.5% to 10% of which are singletons. The source material was PBMCs or a T cell subset sorted from them (not recorded which). The receptors come from a man between 18 and 29 years old who had mild COVID-19 (a few samples of this study predate the infection). Cell type and time point are not known.

In its sample, this clonotype was seen a few times. The chain couples TRBV6-5 to TRBJ1-2, with unresolved D. The CDR3 runs 13 residues. V lost 8 bases, J lost 5 bases, and 15 bases lay in between. CDR1 MNHEY and CDR2 SVGAGI come from the germline V gene. CDR3 sequence (DNA): TGTGCCAGCTCAAGCAGTTTTATGTATGGCTACACCTTC. This translates into CASSSSFMYGYTF.

This clonotype has only a few counts. J is TRBJ2-1 and V is TRBV9; TRBD1 agrees at 10 bases. This CDR3 comprises 15 residues. Germline CDR1 SGDLS, CDR2 YYNGEE. The V gene end was trimmed by 4 bases and the J gene end by 9 bases; junction bases not matched to a gene: 10. Here the CDR3 DNA reads TGTGCCAGCAGCCCCCCTCGGACAGGGGGGAGTGAGCAGTTCTTC. Translated: CASSPPRTGGSEQFF.

This clonotype was detected many times. The chain recombines TRBV5-1 with TRBJ2-7, with D perhaps given as TRBD1 or TRBD2 (5 bases each). This CDR3 is built from 14 residues. Germline CDR1 and CDR2: SGHRS and YFSETQ. The V end was cut by 1 base, the J end by 5 bases, with 13 bases between. CDR3 nucleotides: TGCGCCAGCAGCTTGATAGAGGGGCACGACGAGCAGTACTTC. This codes for CASSLIEGHDEQYF.

In its sample, this clonotype was seen a few times. The rearrangement joins TRBV28 to TRBJ2-5; D is ambiguous. The germline V gene encodes CDR1 MDHEN and CDR2 SYDVKM. The CDR3 length is 14 residues. Trimming removed 3 bases at V and 5 bases at J, with 13 bases between. CDR3 protein: CASSFGSTGETQYF. CDR3 DNA sequence: TGTGCCAGCAGTTTCGGCTCGACCGGGGAGACCCAGTACTTC.

This clonotype was observed many times. This chain joins TRBV18 and TRBJ1-5, with D possibly matching TRBD1 (5 bases). The length of the CDR3 is 15 residues. Germline V CDR1 and CDR2: KGHSH, LQKENI. V lost 6 bases to trimming and J lost 3 bases, with 15 bases between them. The CDR3 nucleotides read TGTGCCAGCTCCACCGCTGGACACCACAATCAGCCCCAGCATTTT. Translating gives CASSTAGHHNQPQHF.

At least ten counts were recorded for this clonotype. The V gene is TRBV20-1, the J gene TRBJ2-1, with 9 bases identical to TRBD2. The trim removed 0 bases at V and 4 bases at J, leaving 10 bases unmatched. CDR1 is DFQATT and CDR2 is SNEGSKA in the germline V gene (reference sequence). This CDR3 region has 17 residues. The DNA of the CDR3 is TGCAGTGCTAGAGATGTCGAGCGGGGGGCTTCTTACAATGAGCAGTTCTTC. Translation gives CSARDVERGASYNEQFF.

The sample holds a few counts of this clonotype. The chain employs TRBV10-3 and TRBJ2-5; D may be TRBD2 (6 bases). The CDR3 loop spans 14 amino acids. The V gene lost 6 bases and the J gene lost 5 bases, with 16 bases spanning the gap. Germline loops: CDR1 ENHRY, CDR2 SYGVKD. This chain's CDR3 is CAISLASSRETQYF. CDR3 in DNA: TGTGCCATCAGCCTAGCGTCCTCCCGGGAGACCCAGTACTTC.

The rearrangement links TRBV5-1 to TRBJ2-1, with D unresolved. Germline V lookup: CDR1 SGHRS, CDR2 YFSETQ. This CDR3 spans 14 amino acids. Trimming shortened V by 4 bases and J by 2 bases, and 10 bases separated the two germline ends. The CDR3 DNA is TGCGCCAGCAGCGCGGATTTAGCCTACAATGAGCAGTTCTTC. Translating gives CASSADLAYNEQFF.

The chain carries TRBV9 and TRBJ1-2; D is possibly TRBD1 (5 bases). Germline CDR1 reads SGDLS; CDR2 reads YYNGEE. This CDR3 comprises 14 residues. Trimming removed 4 bases at V and 4 bases at J, with 14 bases between. Here the CDR3 DNA reads TGTGCCAGCAGCCTACCCGGCAGGGTCTATGGCTACACCTTC. Translation gives CASSLPGRVYGYTF.

The V and J genes are TRBV7-9 and TRBJ1-2; D is perhaps TRBD1 (5 bases). Between the trimmed V and J ends, which lost 2 bases and 1 base, there was a span of 11 bases. Germline V gene lookup returns CDR1 SEHNR and CDR2 FQNEAQ (reference sequence). This CDR3 comprises 15 residues. The CDR3 sequence is CASSLSQGSNYGYTF. As DNA, the CDR3 is TGTGCCAGCAGCTTAAGTCAGGGAAGTAACTATGGCTACACCTTC.

This rearrangement joins TRBV5-1 to TRBJ1-4; TRBD1 is a possible D gene (5 bases). CDR3 length: 16 residues. The germline V and J ends were trimmed by 4 bases and 8 bases, with 21 bases remaining between them. Looked up from germline, CDR1 is SGHRS and CDR2 is YFSETQ. The CDR3 DNA sequence: TGCGCCAGCAGCAACCAACCTCAAGGGACTGACGAAAAACTGTTTTTT. It codes for CASSNQPQGTDEKLFF.

This clonotype was recorded a few times. V usage is TRBV2 and J usage is TRBJ2-2; D ambiguous. Trimming took 5 bases from V and 4 from J, leaving 11 bases between them. Germline-derived CDR1 and CDR2 are SNHLY and FYNNEI. The CDR3 has 14 amino acids. CDR3 in DNA: TGTGCCAGCAGTATCGAGGCCAGCACCGGGGAGCTGTTTTTT. It specifies CASSIEASTGELFF.

This chain uses TRBV19 with TRBJ2-7, with D unresolved. V was clipped by 7 bases and J by 6 bases, with 16 bases between them. CDR1 is LNHDA and CDR2 is SQIVND in the germline V gene (reference sequence). The CDR3 loop spans 13 amino acids. CDR3 sequence: CASTYQYGGEQYF. The DNA for the CDR3 is TGTGCCAGTACTTATCAATATGGTGGCGAGCAGTACTTC.

This clonotype occurred many times. The genes are TRBV7-2 and TRBJ1-2, with D maybe TRBD1 (5 bases). V lost 2 bases and J lost 6, with 7 bases in between. Germline CDR1 SGHTA, CDR2 FQGNSA. This CDR3 contains 12 residues. CDR3 amino acids: CASSLQGDGYTF. The CDR3 DNA sequence: TGTGCCAGCAGCTTACAGGGTGATGGCTACACCTTC.